These 18 T cell receptor beta chains were all obtained from the same sample, sequenced in a study of T cell responses to AZD1222 COVID-19 vaccine. Repertoires were generated with immunoSEQ multiplex PCR, while TCRdb's copy carries only in-frame clones and drops some. The sample contains 150,000 to 250,000 clones, 80% to 95% of which appear only once. The specimen comprised peripheral blood, sampled 28 days after the second AZD1222 dose. These receptors originate from an adult who received the AZD1222 COVID-19 vaccine.

The chain carries TRBV7-2 and TRBJ2-4, with 12 positions matching TRBD2. Per germline, CDR1 SGHTA and CDR2 FQGNSA. Trimming cost V 6 bases and J 1 base; bases outside gene matches: 13. This CDR3 is 19 amino acids long. The DNA for the CDR3 is TGTGCCAGCAGTACGCAGACTAGCGGGGGCCACAGGGCCAAAAACATTCAGTACTTC. As protein: CASSTQTSGGHRAKNIQYF.

The genes are TRBV7-2 and TRBJ1-2; D remains ambiguous. The CDR3 length is 16 residues. The germline V gene has CDR1 SGHTA and CDR2 FQGNSA. V was clipped by 2 bases and J by 6 bases, with 19 bases between them. The CDR3 DNA reads as TGTGCCAGCAGCTTAATCCCCCCTGATGTGACAAATGGCTACACCTTC. Translation gives CASSLIPPDVTNGYTF.

The chain employs TRBV15 and TRBJ1-1; D gene unclear. V lost 0 bases to trimming and J lost 6 bases, with 17 bases between them. The CDR3 has 16 residues. From germline, CDR1 is LNHNV and CDR2 YYDKDF (reference sequence). CDR3 DNA sequence: TGTGCCACCAGCAGAGATTACCCGACGTTAAGGGCTGAAGCTTTCTTT. Translating it yields CATSRDYPTLRAEAFF.

This chain connects TRBV12-3 or TRBV12-4 to TRBJ1-1, with D perhaps matching TRBD1 (5 bases). The CDR3 consists of 11 residues. V was cut by 6 bases and J by 12 bases, with 14 bases left in between. Written as DNA, the CDR3 is TGTGCCAGCAGCCTCGCAGACAGCCCTTTCTTT. It is translated as CASSLADSPFF.

The genes are TRBV7-9 and TRBJ1-1; 7 bases agree with TRBD1. J was trimmed by 5 bases and V by 5 bases; bases with no gene match: 14. Germline-derived CDR1 and CDR2 are SEHNR and FQNEAQ (reference sequence). The CDR3 length is 16 residues. CDR3 DNA: TGTGCCAGCAGCCAAATCCGGGGAGGGGGACAGACTGAAGCTTTCTTT. Amino acid sequence: CASSQIRGGGQTEAFF.

V gene TRBV18 combines with J gene TRBJ1-5; 9 bases are a match to TRBD1. V lost 0 bases, J lost 4 bases, and 4 bases stayed unmatched. The CDR3 runs to 16 residues. Germline lookup yields CDR1 KGHSH and CDR2 LQKENI. CDR3 sequence reads: CASSPPGTGRNQPQHF. The CDR3 nucleotides are TGTGCCAGCTCACCACCCGGGACAGGGCGGAATCAGCCCCAGCATTTT. The full variable domain, rest sourced from reference TRBV18 and TRBJ1-5, is NAGVMQNPRHLVRRRGQEARLRCSPMKGHSHVYWYRQLPEEGLKFMVYLQKENIIDESGMPKERFSAEFPKEGPSILRIQQVVRGDSAAYFCASSPPGTGRNQPQHFGDGTRLSIL.

The rearrangement joins TRBV5-6 to TRBJ1-2, with a tentative D call TRBD1 (5 bases). The CDR3 consists of 13 residues. V lost 0 bases to trimming and J lost 4 bases, with 7 bases between them. Germline values: CDR1 SGHDT, CDR2 YYEEEE. Here the CDR3 DNA reads TGTGCCAGCAGCTTGGCAGGGACCTATGGCTACACCTTC. Residues: CASSLAGTYGYTF.

This chain uses TRBV24-1 with TRBJ2-3; no firm D call. This CDR3 is built from 12 residues. CDR1 and CDR2 from the germline V gene are KGHDR and SFDVKD. Trimming stripped 3 bases from V and 7 bases from J, with 7 bases between. CDR3 residues: CATSDRTNTQYF. CDR3 coding DNA: TGTGCCACCAGTGATCGGACGAATACGCAGTATTTT.

The chain has TRBV28 and TRBJ2-3; 10 positions agree with TRBD2. This CDR3 has 18 residues. V trimming: 5 bases; J trimming: 4 bases; junction bases outside the gene matches: 15. Germline CDR1 reads MDHEN; CDR2 reads SYDVKM. The DNA of the CDR3 is TGTGCCAGCAGTCTTCCTCTCGTCCTAGCGGGAGTCTCAGATACGCAGTATTTT. This gives the protein CASSLPLVLAGVSDTQYF.

The rearrangement links TRBV7-2 to TRBJ1-3; the D gene is possibly TRBD1 (5 bases). Trimming pared 0 bases from V and 1 base from J, leaving 7 bases between. Germline loops: CDR1 SGHTA, CDR2 FQGNSA. This CDR3 is built from 15 residues. CDR3 in DNA: TGTGCCAGCAGCTTAGCACAGGCGTCTGGAAACACCATATATTTT. It specifies CASSLAQASGNTIYF. The full variable domain, with the rest looked up from reference TRBV7-2 and TRBJ1-3, is GAGVSQSPSNKVTEKGKDVELRCDPISGHTALYWYRQSLGQGLEFLIYFQGNSAPDKSGLPSDRFSAERTGGSVSTLTIQRTQQEDSAVYLCASSLAQASGNTIYFGEGSWLTVV.

The V and J genes are TRBV5-1 and TRBJ2-2, with 7 bases aligning to TRBD1. Germline CDR1 SGHRS, CDR2 YFSETQ. J gave up 6 bases and V 1 base, and 6 bases lay outside the gene matches. This CDR3 is built from 15 residues. The CDR3 is CASSLTGVVAGELFF. For the CDR3, the DNA is TGCGCCAGCAGCTTGACAGGGGTAGTCGCCGGGGAGCTGTTTTTT.

This sequence joins TRBV28 and TRBJ2-1; D unresolved. Per the germline V gene, CDR1 is MDHEN and CDR2 is SYDVKM. Trimming stripped 4 bases from V and 8 bases from J, with 9 bases between. There are 12 residues in the CDR3. The CDR3 region is CASSSPIYEQFF. In nucleotides, the CDR3 is TGTGCCAGCAGTTCCCCAATCTATGAGCAGTTCTTC.

The chain couples TRBV9 to TRBJ2-1; tentatively, D is TRBD2 (6 bases). The ends were cut back, 4 bases at V and 6 bases at J, with 11 bases in the middle. CDR1 is SGDLS and CDR2 is YYNGEE in the germline V gene. The CDR3 covers 13 residues. CDR3 protein: CASSPPTSNEQFF. For the CDR3, the DNA is TGTGCCAGCAGCCCTCCGACTAGCAATGAGCAGTTCTTC.

The chain has TRBV28 and TRBJ2-7, with a weak D call TRBD1 (6 bases). Trimming shortened V by 2 bases and J by 2 bases, and 13 bases separated the two germline ends. CDR3 length: 15 residues. Looked up from germline, CDR1 is MDHEN and CDR2 is SYDVKM. CDR3 nucleotides: TGTGCCAGCAGTTTAGGCCAGGGGTCCACCTACGAGCAGTACTTC. This sequence encodes CASSLGQGSTYEQYF.

The chain employs TRBV10-2 and TRBJ2-7; D remains ambiguous. CDR3 size: 12 residues. Trimming left V 6 bases short and J 4 bases short, with 10 bases between. Germline assignment: CDR1 WSHSY and CDR2 SAAADI. CDR3 sequence (DNA): TGCGCCAGCAGGGCAGACGGGTACGAGCAGTACTTC. This encodes CASRADGYEQYF.

V gene TRBV11-3 combines with J gene TRBJ2-2, with unresolved D. V was shortened by 4 bases and J by 6 bases, with 0 bases between the two germline ends. CDR1 and CDR2 (germline): SGHNT, YENEEA. The CDR3 length is 10 residues. The CDR3 is CASSSGELFF. CDR3 in DNA: TGTGCCAGCAGCTCCGGGGAGCTGTTTTTT.

CDR3 in DNA: TGTGCCAGCAGCTTGGGGGGAATTGGCGCCGGGGAGCTGTTTTTT. It encodes CASSLGGIGAGELFF. The chain joins TRBV7-9 to TRBJ2-2, with D maybe TRBD2 (6 bases). The CDR3 contains 15 residues. V lost 3 bases to trimming and J lost 6 bases, with 14 bases between them. Per germline, CDR1 SEHNR and CDR2 FQNEAQ (reference sequence).

For this clone: Sequence at one end of the junction differs from germline and may be a read error. J is TRBJ1-6 and V is TRBV7-2, with D tentatively TRBD1 (6 bases). Germline CDR1 and CDR2: SGHTA and FQGNSA. This CDR3 contains 13 residues. CDR3: CASSLRGGGRSDF. The CDR3 DNA sequence: TGTGCCAGCAGCTTACGGGGAGGGGGACGGTCTGACTTT. The whole variable domain, filled in from reference TRBV7-2 and TRBJ1-6, reads GAGVSQSPSNKVTEKGKDVELRCDPISGHTALYWYRQSLGQGLEFLIYFQGNSAPDKSGLPSDRFSAERTGGSVSTLTIQRTQQEDSAVYLCASSLRGGGRSDFGNGTRLTVT.